Listed below are T cell receptor beta chains from one sample, sequenced in a study of identical twins. TCRdb called the 5' RACE reads again in MiXCR, with one record for every CDR3 protein. The repertoire consists of roughly 570,000 distinct CDR3 sequences, with nearly 10% occurring once and the leading ten covering under 3.5%. A further study also used this sample, focusing on yellow fever vaccine responses in identical twins.

The sequencing input was PBMCs. The source is a woman younger than 35 in good health. Each CDR3 is given with its conserved first and last residue. A D gene is named only where the DNA matches it firmly.

TRBV20-1,.,CSARDPEQTYEQYF
TRBV7-2,.,CASSLTRFGPHNEQFF
TRBV5-1,.,CASSLGGRTTSFSYEQYF
TRBV12-3/TRBV12-4,.,CASSPWAGGRHEQYF
TRBV4-2,TRBD2,CASSQDGSGRANEQFF
TRBV12-3/TRBV12-4,.,CASSPWDWAEAFF
TRBV2,TRBD2,CASSEITSGYNEQFF
TRBV6-5,TRBD2,CASSYLAGGSNEQFF
TRBV3-1,.,CASVGAVGETQYF
TRBV5-6,.,CASSLRGEDEQYF
TRBV6-5,.,CASSYYHPNTGELFF
TRBV6-1,.,CASSEGGEWYEQYF
TRBV20-1,TRBD2,CSARDPVAGGSSDTQYF
TRBV4-2,TRBD1,CASSQELQGAYTIYF
TRBV7-3,TRBD1,CASSLIDRAYEQYF
TRBV7-9,.,CASSLYEGPSGYTF
TRBV12-3/TRBV12-4,TRBD1,CASTPGQGYEQYF
TRBV7-9,.,CASSFGGRGYTF
TRBV5-1,.,CASSLDGGRGTGELFF
TRBV10-3,TRBD1,CAISEDEGAGNEQFF
TRBV12-3/TRBV12-4,.,CASSSGQIYEQYF
TRBV7-9,.,CASSSSGGDEQFF
TRBV11-2,TRBD2,CASSLVPSGGAGTSGELFF
TRBV20-1,.,CSARDVLGRYNEQFF
TRBV21-1,.,CASILTRRYYGYTF
TRBV2,.,CASSAPFGGNEKLFF
TRBV5-1,.,CASSKRTAYEQYF
TRBV27,.,CASSFDRDKDYEQYF
TRBV12-3/TRBV12-4,TRBD2,CASSAGGGGAYEQYF
TRBV7-9,.,CAAGPSLDTQYF
TRBV25-1,TRBD2,CASSDSGKETQYF
TRBV3-1,.,CASSQAEVYNSPLHF
TRBV15,TRBD1,CATSRTGFTDTQYF
TRBV7-9,TRBD1,CASSNRGQGLTNEKLFF
TRBV20-1,TRBD2,CSARDRTSGRALSHNEQFF
TRBV30,TRBD2,CAWALAGVYNEQFF
TRBV6-1,TRBD1,CASRQGAGNSPLHF
TRBV4-3,.,CASSQETNLLKYF
TRBV11-1,.,CASSLIPLAGQKRETQYF
TRBV7-9,TRBD1,CASLTGETGGYTF
TRBV6-2/TRBV6-3,TRBD2,CASSRTSGTGEQFF
TRBV29-1,TRBD2,CSVEENRGGTDTQYF
TRBV9,.,CASSVAHFSYEQYF
TRBV6-1,.,CASSPSPRQVWSSYEQYF
TRBV10-2,.,CASMGQSSYEQYF
TRBV30,.,CAWSVEGNSNQPQHF
TRBV9,.,CASSVVGQGPIPAGINEKLFF
TRBV4-3,.,CASSQSRDASTLNTQYF
TRBV2,.,CASRGDSTIYGYTF
TRBV11-2,TRBD2,CASIDLLAGVLNEQFF
TRBV6-5,.,CASSYSTSGTPNTGELFF
TRBV5-1,.,CASCLEGSSYEQYF
TRBV5-1,.,CASSLEGLNYGYTF
TRBV7-8,.,CASSSELADGETQYF
TRBV25-1,TRBD1,CASSETQGARRVSYNEQFF
TRBV12-3/TRBV12-4,.,CASSSSGSGETQYF
TRBV29-1,.,CSVERDESSGANVLTF